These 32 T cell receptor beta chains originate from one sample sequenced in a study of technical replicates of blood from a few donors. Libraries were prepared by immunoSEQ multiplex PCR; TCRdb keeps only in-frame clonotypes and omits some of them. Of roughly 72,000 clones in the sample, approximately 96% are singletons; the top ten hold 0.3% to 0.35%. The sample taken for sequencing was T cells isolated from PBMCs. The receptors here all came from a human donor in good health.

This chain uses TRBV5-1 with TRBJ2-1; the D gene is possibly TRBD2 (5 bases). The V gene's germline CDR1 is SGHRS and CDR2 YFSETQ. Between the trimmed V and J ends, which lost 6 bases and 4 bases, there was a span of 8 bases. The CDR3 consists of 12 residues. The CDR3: CASTDSYNEQFF. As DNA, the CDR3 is TGCGCCAGCACGGACTCATACAATGAGCAGTTCTTC.

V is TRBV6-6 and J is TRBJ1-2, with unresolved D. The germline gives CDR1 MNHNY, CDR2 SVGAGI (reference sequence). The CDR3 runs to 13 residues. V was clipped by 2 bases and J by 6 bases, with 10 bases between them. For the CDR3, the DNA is TGTGCCAGCAGTTACGTGAGAAGTGATGGCTACACCTTC. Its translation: CASSYVRSDGYTF.

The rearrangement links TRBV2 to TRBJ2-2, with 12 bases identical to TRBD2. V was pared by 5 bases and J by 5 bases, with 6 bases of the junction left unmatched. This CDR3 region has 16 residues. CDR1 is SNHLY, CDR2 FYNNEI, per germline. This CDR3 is CASSSRTSGTTGELFF. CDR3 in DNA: TGTGCCAGCAGTTCCAGGACTAGCGGGACAACCGGGGAGCTGTTTTTT.

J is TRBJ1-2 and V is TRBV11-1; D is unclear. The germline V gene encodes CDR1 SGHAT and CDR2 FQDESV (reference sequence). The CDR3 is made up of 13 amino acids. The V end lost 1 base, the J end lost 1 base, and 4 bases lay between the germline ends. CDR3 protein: CASSLDNNYGYTF. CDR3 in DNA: TGTGCCAGCAGCTTAGACAATAACTATGGCTACACCTTC.

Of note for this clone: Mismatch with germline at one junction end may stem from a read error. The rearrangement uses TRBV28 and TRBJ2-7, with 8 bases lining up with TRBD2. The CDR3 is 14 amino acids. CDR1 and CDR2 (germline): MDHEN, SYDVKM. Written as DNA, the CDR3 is TGTGCCAGCAGTTTGGCCGGGACTAGGCCGTCCTGGTTCTTC. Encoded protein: CASSLAGTRPSWFF.

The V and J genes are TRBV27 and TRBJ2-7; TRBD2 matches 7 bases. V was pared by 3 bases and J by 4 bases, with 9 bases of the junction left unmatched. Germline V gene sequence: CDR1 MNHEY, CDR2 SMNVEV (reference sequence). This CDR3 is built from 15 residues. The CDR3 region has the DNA TGTGCCAGCAGTTTTGGGGGAGGGCCGGAGTACGAGCAGTACTTC. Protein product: CASSFGGGPEYEQYF.

CDR3 bases: TGTGCCAGCAGCTTAGGCGGACTCTCCTACGAGCAGTACTTC. Translated: CASSLGGLSYEQYF. The chain employs TRBV7-9 and TRBJ2-7; D possibly corresponds to TRBD2 (5 bases). Trimming cost V 1 base and J 0 bases, with 7 bases left between them. The CDR3 spans 14 residues. CDR1 is SEHNR and CDR2 is FQNEAQ in the germline V gene (reference sequence).

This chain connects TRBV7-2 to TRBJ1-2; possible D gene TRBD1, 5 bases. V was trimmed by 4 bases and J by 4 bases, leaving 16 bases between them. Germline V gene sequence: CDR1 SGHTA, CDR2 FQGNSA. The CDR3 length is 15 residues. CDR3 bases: TGTGCCAGCAGCTCCCCACTCAGGGTTAGCTATGGCTACACCTTC. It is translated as CASSSPLRVSYGYTF.

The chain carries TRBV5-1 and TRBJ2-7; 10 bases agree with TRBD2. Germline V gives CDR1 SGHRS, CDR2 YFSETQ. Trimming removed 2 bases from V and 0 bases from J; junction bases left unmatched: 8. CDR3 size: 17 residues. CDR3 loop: CASSLGSGRGGSYEQYF. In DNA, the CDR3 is TGCGCCAGCAGCTTAGGCAGCGGGAGGGGCGGCTCCTACGAGCAGTACTTC.

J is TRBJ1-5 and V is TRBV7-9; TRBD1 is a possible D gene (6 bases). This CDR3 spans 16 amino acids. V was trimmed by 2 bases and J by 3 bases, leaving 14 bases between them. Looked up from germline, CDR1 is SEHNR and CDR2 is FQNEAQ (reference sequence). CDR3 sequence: CASSLLGGSNNQPQHF. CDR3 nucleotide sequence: TGTGCCAGCAGCTTATTAGGGGGAAGTAACAATCAGCCCCAGCATTTT.

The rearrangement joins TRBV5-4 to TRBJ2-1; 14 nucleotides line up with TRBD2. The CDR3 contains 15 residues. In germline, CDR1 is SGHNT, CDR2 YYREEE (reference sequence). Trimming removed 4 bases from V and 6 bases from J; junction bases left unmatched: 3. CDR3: CASSRGLAGANEQFF. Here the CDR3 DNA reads TGTGCCAGCAGCCGGGGACTAGCGGGAGCCAATGAGCAGTTCTTC.

CDR3: CASSPLAGGQETQYF. The DNA for the CDR3 is TGTGCCAGCAGCCCTCTAGCGGGAGGTCAAGAGACCCAGTACTTC. The J gene is TRBJ2-5, the V gene TRBV4-2, with TRBD2 matching over 11 bases. The CDR3 has 15 amino acids. V gave up 4 bases and J gave up 2 bases; unmatched junction bases: 3. CDR1 is LGHNA and CDR2 is YNFKEQ in the germline V gene.

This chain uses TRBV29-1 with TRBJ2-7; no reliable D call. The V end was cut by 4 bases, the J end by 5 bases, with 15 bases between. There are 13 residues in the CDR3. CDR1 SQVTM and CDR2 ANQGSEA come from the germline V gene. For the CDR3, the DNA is TGCAGCGTTGGTAGACACCCTGAAGACGAGCAGTACTTC. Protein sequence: CSVGRHPEDEQYF.

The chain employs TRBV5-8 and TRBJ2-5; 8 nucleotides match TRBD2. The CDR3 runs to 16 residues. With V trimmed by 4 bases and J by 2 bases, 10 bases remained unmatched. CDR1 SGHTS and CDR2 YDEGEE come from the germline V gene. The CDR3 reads CASSQPLAGSQETQYF. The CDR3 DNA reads TGTGCCAGCAGCCAACCCCTAGCGGGCTCTCAAGAGACCCAGTACTTC.

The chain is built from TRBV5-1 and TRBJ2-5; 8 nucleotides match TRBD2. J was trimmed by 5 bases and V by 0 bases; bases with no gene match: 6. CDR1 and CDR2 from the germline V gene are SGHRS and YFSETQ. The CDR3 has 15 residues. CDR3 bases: TGCGCCAGCAGCTTGGCGGGAGGGCCAATGGAGACCCAGTACTTC. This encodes CASSLAGGPMETQYF.

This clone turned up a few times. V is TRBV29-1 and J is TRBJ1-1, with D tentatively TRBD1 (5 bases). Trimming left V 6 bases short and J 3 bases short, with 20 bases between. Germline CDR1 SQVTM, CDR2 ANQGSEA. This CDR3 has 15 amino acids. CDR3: CSVKGRGYRDTEAFF. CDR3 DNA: TGCAGCGTGAAGGGGAGGGGCTATCGGGACACTGAAGCTTTCTTT. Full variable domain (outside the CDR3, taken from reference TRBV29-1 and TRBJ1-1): SAVISQKPSRDICQRGTSLTIQCQVDSQVTMMFWYRQQPGQSLTLIATANQGSEATYESGFVIDKFPISRPNLTFSTLTVSNMSPEDSSIYLCSVKGRGYRDTEAFFGQGTRLTVV.

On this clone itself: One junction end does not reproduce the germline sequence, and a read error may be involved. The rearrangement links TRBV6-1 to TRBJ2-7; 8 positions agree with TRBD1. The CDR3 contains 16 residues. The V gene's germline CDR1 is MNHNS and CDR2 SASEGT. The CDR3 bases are TGTGCCAGCCGTGAAGACAGGGGCCTGCTACGGTACGAGCAGTACTTC. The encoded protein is CASREDRGLLRYEQYF.

Written as DNA, the CDR3 is TGTGCCAGCAGTTTAACTAGCGGGAGCAAAGAGACCCAGTACTTC. This translates into CASSLTSGSKETQYF. V and J are TRBV27 and TRBJ2-5; 11 bases match TRBD2. The CDR3 sequence is 15 residues long. The V gene's germline CDR1 is MNHEY and CDR2 SMNVEV (reference sequence). The trim removed 2 bases at V and 3 bases at J, leaving 2 bases unmatched.

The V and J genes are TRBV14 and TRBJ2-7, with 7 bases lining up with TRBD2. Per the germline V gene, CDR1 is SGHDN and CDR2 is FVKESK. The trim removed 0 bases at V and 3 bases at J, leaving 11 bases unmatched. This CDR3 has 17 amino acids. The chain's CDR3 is CASSQDPLAESFYEQYF. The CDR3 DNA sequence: TGTGCCAGCAGCCAAGATCCCCTAGCGGAATCATTCTACGAGCAGTACTTC.

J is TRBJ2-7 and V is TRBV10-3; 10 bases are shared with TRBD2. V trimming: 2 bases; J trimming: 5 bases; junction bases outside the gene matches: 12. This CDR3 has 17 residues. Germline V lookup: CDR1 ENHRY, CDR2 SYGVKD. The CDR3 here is CAISETGLASGSDEQYF. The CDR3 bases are TGTGCCATCAGTGAGACAGGGCTCGCTAGCGGGAGCGACGAGCAGTACTTC.

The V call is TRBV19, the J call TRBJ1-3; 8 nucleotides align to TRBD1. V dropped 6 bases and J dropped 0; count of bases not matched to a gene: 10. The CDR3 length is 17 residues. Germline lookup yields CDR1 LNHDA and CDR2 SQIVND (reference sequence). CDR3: CASSVPGQGFSGNTIYF. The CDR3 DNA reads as TGTGCCAGTAGCGTACCCGGACAGGGTTTCTCTGGAAACACCATATATTTT. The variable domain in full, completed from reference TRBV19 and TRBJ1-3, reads DGGITQSPKYLFRKEGQNVTLSCEQNLNHDAMYWYRQDPGQGLRLIYYSQIVNDFQKGDIAEGYSVSREKKESFPLTVTSAQKNPTAFYLCASSVPGQGFSGNTIYFGEGSWLTVV.

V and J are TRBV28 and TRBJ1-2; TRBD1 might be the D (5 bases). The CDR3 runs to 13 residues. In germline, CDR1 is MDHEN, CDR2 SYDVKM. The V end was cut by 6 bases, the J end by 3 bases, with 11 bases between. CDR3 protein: CASRAGGDYGYTF. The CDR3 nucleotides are TGTGCCAGCAGGGCCGGGGGGGACTATGGCTACACCTTC.

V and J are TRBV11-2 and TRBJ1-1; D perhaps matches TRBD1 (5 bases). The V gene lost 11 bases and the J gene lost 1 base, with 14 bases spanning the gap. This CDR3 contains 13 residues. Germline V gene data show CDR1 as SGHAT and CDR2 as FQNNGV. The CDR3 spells CASVVGGNTEAFF. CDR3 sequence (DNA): TGTGCCTCCGTTGTGGGGGGGAACACTGAAGCTTTCTTT.

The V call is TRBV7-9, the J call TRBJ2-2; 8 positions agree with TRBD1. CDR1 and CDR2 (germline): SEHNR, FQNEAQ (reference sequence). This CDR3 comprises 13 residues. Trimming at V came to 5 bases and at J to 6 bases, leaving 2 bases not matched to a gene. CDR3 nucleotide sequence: TGTGCCAGCAGCCCGACAGGGGCCGGGGAGCTGTTTTTT. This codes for CASSPTGAGELFF.

The CDR3 is CASSRQAGGGTGELFF. As DNA, the CDR3 is TGTGCCAGCAGTAGACAAGCGGGAGGAGGCACCGGGGAGCTGTTTTTT. The V call is TRBV6-6, the J call TRBJ2-2; 9 bases match TRBD2. The CDR3 runs 16 residues. CDR1 is MNHNY, CDR2 SVGAGI, per germline (reference sequence). After removal of 5 bases from V and 4 bases from J, the junction contained 8 bases not matched to a gene.

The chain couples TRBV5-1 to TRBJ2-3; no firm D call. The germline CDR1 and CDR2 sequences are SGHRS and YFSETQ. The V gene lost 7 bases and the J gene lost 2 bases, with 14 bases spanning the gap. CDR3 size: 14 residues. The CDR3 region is CASAINDITDTQYF. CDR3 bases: TGCGCCAGCGCTATTAACGACATCACAGATACGCAGTATTTT.

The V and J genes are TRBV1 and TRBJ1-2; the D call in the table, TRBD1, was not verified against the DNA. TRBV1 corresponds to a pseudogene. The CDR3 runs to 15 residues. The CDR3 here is CTSSQVGTGGEGYTF. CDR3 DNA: TGCACCAGCAGCCAAGTGGGGACAGGGGGCGAAGGCTACACCTTC.

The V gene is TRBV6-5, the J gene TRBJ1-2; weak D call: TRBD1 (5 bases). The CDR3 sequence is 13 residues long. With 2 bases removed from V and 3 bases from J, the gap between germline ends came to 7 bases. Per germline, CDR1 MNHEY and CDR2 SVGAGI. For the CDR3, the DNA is TGTGCCAGCAGTTACCAGGGTCACTATGGCTACACCTTC. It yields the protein CASSYQGHYGYTF.

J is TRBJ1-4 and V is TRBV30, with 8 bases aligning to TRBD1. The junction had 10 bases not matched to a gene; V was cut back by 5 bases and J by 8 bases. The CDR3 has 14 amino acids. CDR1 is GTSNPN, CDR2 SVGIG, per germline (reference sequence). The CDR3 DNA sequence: TGTGCCTGGTTGCATGGACAGGGAGAGGAAAAACTGTTTTTT. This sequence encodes CAWLHGQGEEKLFF.

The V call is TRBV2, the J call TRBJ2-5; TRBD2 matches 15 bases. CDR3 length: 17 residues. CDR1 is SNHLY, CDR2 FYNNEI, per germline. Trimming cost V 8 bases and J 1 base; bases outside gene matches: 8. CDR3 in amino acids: CASLGLAGGPRQETQYF. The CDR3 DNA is TGTGCCAGCTTAGGACTAGCGGGAGGGCCTCGCCAAGAGACCCAGTACTTC.

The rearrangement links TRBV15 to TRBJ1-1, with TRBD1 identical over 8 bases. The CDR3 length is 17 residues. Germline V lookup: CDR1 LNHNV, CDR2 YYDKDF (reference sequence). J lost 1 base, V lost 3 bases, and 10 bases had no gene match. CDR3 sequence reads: CATSRPRQGMPNTEAFF. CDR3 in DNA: TGTGCCACCAGCAGGCCCAGACAGGGGATGCCGAACACTGAAGCTTTCTTT.

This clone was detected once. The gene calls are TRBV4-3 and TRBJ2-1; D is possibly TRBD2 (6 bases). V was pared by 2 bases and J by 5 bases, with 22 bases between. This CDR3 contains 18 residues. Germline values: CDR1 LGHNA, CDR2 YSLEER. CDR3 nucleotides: TGCGCCAGCAGCCAAATATCTACCGGGACTTGGGAGAACAATGAGCAGTTCTTC. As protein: CASSQISTGTWENNEQFF.